These 18 T cell receptor beta chains came from one sample sequenced in a study of cytomegalovirus exposure and HLA in healthy donors (dated by TCRdb to the late 2010s). Libraries were prepared through the immunoSEQ multiplex PCR assay. For the multiplex PCR, a mixture combining 60 forward primers for TCR Vbeta segments and 13 reverse primers for TCR Jbeta segments was used. Sourced from immuneACCESS, this table was stored by TCRdb with only in-frame sequences that have V and J called. A share of the clones is absent; for the studies checked, an unresolved V gene accounts for under half, and the remainder has no known explanation. This sample holds about 37,000 clones; approximately 70% were observed only once. The ten largest make up around 3.9% of the sample. Sequenced sample: PBMCs. The receptor source for this set is a man aged 35-49 years in good health and CMV-seronegative.

Only a few counts were recorded for this clone. This chain connects TRBV4-3 to TRBJ2-1; 8 bases align to TRBD2. CDR3 size: 19 residues. The V gene end was trimmed by 0 bases and the J gene end by 7 bases; junction bases not matched to a gene: 17. Germline loops: CDR1 LGHNA, CDR2 YSLEER. The CDR3: CASSQDYGLASTYANEQFF. The CDR3 DNA reads as TGCGCCAGCAGCCAAGATTATGGACTAGCCAGCACCTATGCAAATGAGCAGTTCTTC.

The chain is built from TRBV6-1 and TRBJ1-1; TRBD1 aligns across 8 bases. Trimming cost V 3 bases and J 3 bases; bases outside gene matches: 6. In germline, CDR1 is MNHNS, CDR2 SASEGT. CDR3 length: 15 residues. The CDR3 protein is CASSDAYRGDTEAFF. The CDR3, as DNA: TGTGCCAGCAGTGACGCGTACAGGGGGGACACTGAAGCTTTCTTT.

This chain links TRBV6-5 with TRBJ1-2; 8 bases align to TRBD1. CDR1 is MNHEY, CDR2 SVGAGI, per germline. The V gene end was trimmed by 2 bases and the J gene end by 2 bases; junction bases not matched to a gene: 7. The length of the CDR3 is 16 residues. CDR3 sequence reads: CASSYLGQGRNYGYTF. CDR3 sequence (DNA): TGTGCCAGCAGTTACCTTGGACAGGGTCGAAACTATGGCTACACCTTC.

The chain employs TRBV5-1 and TRBJ2-7, with D perhaps matching TRBD2 (5 bases). Germline V gene sequence: CDR1 SGHRS, CDR2 YFSETQ. The CDR3 is 15 residues long. Trimming shortened V by 4 bases and J by 2 bases, and 16 bases separated the two germline ends. CDR3 bases: TGCGCCAGCAGCGCCGGGGAACTACGAACCTACGAGCAGTACTTC. The encoded protein is CASSAGELRTYEQYF.

In its sample, this clone was seen a few times. V and J are TRBV14 and TRBJ2-7; 13 nucleotides align to TRBD2. The CDR3 consists of 19 residues. Germline V gene data show CDR1 as SGHDN and CDR2 as FVKESK. The ends lost 2 bases at V and 5 bases at J; junction bases unmatched: 15. The CDR3 region is CASSQSPGLAGTRGNEQYF. CDR3 bases: TGTGCCAGCAGCCAATCTCCGGGACTAGCGGGGACCCGAGGGAACGAGCAGTACTTC.

This rearrangement joins TRBV7-2 to TRBJ2-6; maybe TRBD1 (6 bases). This CDR3 region has 17 residues. V shed 4 bases and J shed 1 base, with 14 bases lying between them. CDR1 and CDR2 from the germline V gene are SGHTA and FQGNSA. DNA of the CDR3: TGTGCCAGCAGCTACAGGGTGGGGCTATCTGGGGCCAACGTCCTGACTTTC. Its protein is CASSYRVGLSGANVLTF.

The chain links TRBV6-5 to TRBJ1-1, with D tentatively TRBD1 (5 bases). V gave up 0 bases and J gave up 8 bases, with 10 bases separating them. Looked up from germline, CDR1 is MNHEY and CDR2 is SVGAGI. There are 13 residues in the CDR3. CDR3 in amino acids: CASSYSGPNEAFF. CDR3 bases: TGTGCCAGCAGTTACTCGGGGCCGAACGAAGCTTTCTTT.

V is TRBV30 and J is TRBJ1-2, with a tentative D call TRBD1 (5 bases). The V gene's germline CDR1 is GTSNPN and CDR2 SVGIG (reference sequence). The CDR3 has 13 residues. The ends were cut back, 3 bases at V and 6 bases at J, with 14 bases in the middle. The chain's CDR3 is CAWSLNQGNGYTF. CDR3 nucleotide sequence: TGTGCCTGGAGCCTCAACCAGGGAAATGGCTACACCTTC.

The chain employs TRBV7-2 and TRBJ1-2, with a possible D match to TRBD1 (5 bases). Germline lookup yields CDR1 SGHTA and CDR2 FQGNSA. V lost 1 base and J lost 5, with 8 bases in between. The CDR3 is made up of 13 amino acids. Here the CDR3 DNA reads TGTGCCAGCAGCTTAGGGACAACGTATGGCTACACCTTC. Translating gives CASSLGTTYGYTF.

The V call is TRBV5-6, the J call TRBJ2-7, with 10 bases aligning to TRBD2. CDR3 size: 13 residues. CDR1 is SGHDT, CDR2 YYEEEE, per germline. V shed 2 bases and J 13 bases; nucleotides not matched to a gene: 9. The CDR3 sequence: CASSLELAGINYF. The CDR3, as DNA: TGTGCCAGCAGCTTAGAACTAGCGGGGATCAATTACTTC. The full variable domain, rest sourced from reference TRBV5-6 and TRBJ2-7, is DAGVTQSPTHLIKTRGQQVTLRCSPKSGHDTVSWYQQALGQGPQFIFQYYEEEERQRGNFPDRFSGHQFPNYSSELNVNALLLGDSALYLCASSLELAGINYFGPGTRLTVT.

The sample holds one count of this clone. The chain uses TRBV27 and TRBJ2-1; perhaps TRBD2 as D (5 bases). CDR3 length: 13 amino acids. Per the germline V gene, CDR1 is MNHEY and CDR2 is SMNVEV (reference sequence). The V end lost 2 bases, the J end lost 10 bases, and 12 bases lay between the germline ends. Written as DNA, the CDR3 is TGTGCCAGCAGTTTAAGTCGAGGGTACGAGCAGTTCTTC. Protein sequence: CASSLSRGYEQFF.

The chain uses TRBV7-2 and TRBJ2-5; possible D gene TRBD2, 5 bases. The J call is in doubt because the DNA end fits TRBJ2-7 better. The germline V gene encodes CDR1 SGHTA and CDR2 FQGNSA. There are 13 residues in the CDR3. The CDR3 is CASSYERRSEQYF. The CDR3 nucleotides read TGTGCCAGCAGCTACGAGCGGCGGAGCGAGCAGTACTTC.

The V gene is TRBV4-1, the J gene TRBJ2-1, with 8 bases lining up with TRBD2. The CDR3 contains 17 residues. Germline V lookup: CDR1 MGHRA, CDR2 YSYEKL. V dropped 2 bases and J dropped 6; count of bases not matched to a gene: 12. CDR3 sequence: CASSQLSAGGLLNEQFF. The CDR3 DNA reads TGCGCCAGCAGCCAACTCTCGGCGGGGGGACTCCTCAATGAGCAGTTCTTC.

The chain employs TRBV6-5 and TRBJ1-1; possible D gene TRBD1, 5 bases. V dropped 6 bases and J dropped 4 bases, with 18 bases sitting between them. Germline assignment: CDR1 MNHEY and CDR2 SVGAGI. The CDR3 is 15 amino acids. CDR3: CASRLYGGTVTEAFF. In DNA, the CDR3 is TGTGCCAGCAGACTATACGGAGGGACCGTCACTGAAGCTTTCTTT.

There are a few counts of this clone. V gene TRBV5-4 combines with J gene TRBJ1-2; D is uncertain. The V gene's germline CDR1 is SGHNT and CDR2 YYREEE (reference sequence). This CDR3 has 15 residues. V was shortened by 5 bases and J by 1 base, with 15 bases between the two germline ends. In nucleotides, the CDR3 is TGTGCCAGCAGAGGAAGGGAGAACCGTAACTATGGCTACACCTTC. This gives the protein CASRGRENRNYGYTF.

The chain has TRBV30 and TRBJ2-7; D possibly corresponds to TRBD2 (5 bases). The CDR3 is 12 amino acids. V was pared by 1 base and J by 6 bases, with 10 bases between. Per the germline V gene, CDR1 is GTSNPN and CDR2 is SVGIG (reference sequence). The CDR3 region is CAWSGERSEQYF. The DNA of the CDR3 is TGTGCCTGGAGTGGGGAGAGATCCGAGCAGTACTTC.

The gene calls are TRBV7-8 and TRBJ1-1; TRBD1 matches at 7 bases. The CDR3 contains 12 residues. CDR1 SGHVS and CDR2 FQNEAQ come from the germline V gene. The CDR3 sequence: CATRQGNTEAFF. CDR3 sequence (DNA): TGTGCTACCCGACAGGGGAACACTGAAGCTTTCTTT.

The V and J genes are TRBV27 and TRBJ2-1; perhaps TRBD1 as D (6 bases). This CDR3 spans 13 amino acids. V was pared by 2 bases and J by 11 bases, with 13 bases between. Germline CDR1 reads MNHEY; CDR2 reads SMNVEV (reference sequence). The CDR3: CASSLGDIGQQFF. In nucleotides, the CDR3 is TGTGCCAGCAGTTTAGGGGACATAGGCCAGCAGTTCTTC.